These 30 T cell receptor beta chains share one sample of origin, sequenced in a study of blood T cell repertoires in COVID-19. This table comes from immunoSEQ multiplex PCR, and its TCRdb copy is limited to in-frame clones, with some not included. The sample lists roughly 53,000 clones, around 80% seen once, with 13% to 15% in the top ten. The sequencing input was peripheral blood. These receptors came from a human donor in a cohort sampled during active COVID-19.

J is TRBJ1-6 and V is TRBV21-1; the listed D gene, TRBD1, was not tested against the DNA. TRBV21-1 is designated a pseudogene. The CDR3 has 18 amino acids. CDR3 loop: CASSKGRGQDIHNSPLHF. The DNA of the CDR3 is TGTGCCAGCAGCAAAGGGAGAGGACAGGATATTCATAATTCACCCCTCCACTTT.

This sequence joins TRBV4-3 and TRBJ2-1; 10 bases fit TRBD2. V lost 3 bases, J lost 7 bases, and 9 bases stayed unmatched. In germline, CDR1 is LGHNA, CDR2 YSLEER. The CDR3 contains 16 residues. CDR3 in amino acids: CASSHRAGGLVNEQFF. CDR3 DNA sequence: TGCGCCAGCAGCCACCGAGCGGGGGGGCTGGTGAATGAGCAGTTCTTC.

The genes are TRBV15 and TRBJ2-7; TRBD2 might be the D (5 bases). Germline V gene sequence: CDR1 LNHNV, CDR2 YYDKDF (reference sequence). Trimming removed 1 base at V and 5 bases at J, with 12 bases between. The CDR3 has 14 amino acids. Here the CDR3 reads CATSRGFEGHEQYF. CDR3 bases: TGTGCCACCAGCAGAGGTTTCGAGGGCCACGAGCAGTACTTC.

The rearrangement joins TRBV3-1 (or the pseudogene TRBV3-2) to TRBJ1-1; 8 positions match TRBD1. CDR1 and CDR2 from the germline V gene are LGHDT and YNNKEL (reference sequence). V lost 5 bases to trimming and J lost 4 bases; unmatched junction nucleotides: 3. The CDR3 extends over 13 amino acids. CDR3 DNA sequence: TGTGCCAGCAGCTACACAGGGGGCACTGAAGCTTTCTTT. Amino acid sequence: CASSYTGGTEAFF.

The CDR3 nucleotides are TGTGCCAGCAGCTGGGGGACAGGGTCAATTGAAAAACTGTTTTTT. It codes for CASSWGTGSIEKLFF. The V gene is TRBV7-9, the J gene TRBJ1-4; 9 nucleotides align to TRBD1. CDR3 size: 15 residues. Germline CDR1 is SEHNR and CDR2 is FQNEAQ (reference sequence). The ends lost 4 bases at V and 7 bases at J; junction bases unmatched: 7.

CDR3 bases: TGTGCCAGCAGTTCCCAGGGACTAGCGGGGGGTACCTACGAGCAGTACTTC. Protein sequence: CASSSQGLAGGTYEQYF. The genes are TRBV28 and TRBJ2-7; 15 nucleotides match TRBD2. Germline V gene lookup returns CDR1 MDHEN and CDR2 SYDVKM. CDR3 size: 17 residues. J gave up 2 bases and V 4 bases, and 6 bases lay outside the gene matches.

The chain carries TRBV6-5 and TRBJ1-2; 12 nucleotides align to TRBD1. The germline V gene has CDR1 MNHEY and CDR2 SVGAGI. The CDR3 has 14 residues. Trimming took 10 bases from V and 13 from J; bases not matched to a gene: 16. The CDR3 region is CATRRGQGAIKFTF. The CDR3 region has the DNA TGTGCCACCCGAAGGGGACAGGGGGCGATTAAGTTCACCTTC.

This chain links TRBV6-1 with TRBJ1-2; no definite D call. The CDR3 runs 12 residues. Germline V gene data show CDR1 as MNHNS and CDR2 as SASEGT. V gave up 0 bases and J gave up 7 bases, with 6 bases separating them. In nucleotides, the CDR3 is TGTGCCAGCAGTGAAGCGGAGTTTGGCTACACCTTC. Protein: CASSEAEFGYTF.

This clone was found a few times. The rearrangement links TRBV11-2 to TRBJ1-4; tentatively, D is TRBD1 (5 bases). CDR1 is SGHAT, CDR2 FQNNGV, per germline. The CDR3 covers 14 residues. The V gene lost 5 bases and the J gene lost 6 bases, with 13 bases spanning the gap. CDR3 coding DNA: TGTGCCAGCAGCCAGGCGGGGGGAGATGAAAAACTGTTTTTT. Translated, it gives CASSQAGGDEKLFF.

The V call is TRBV18, the J call TRBJ1-1; TRBD1 is a possible D gene (6 bases). CDR3 size: 15 residues. Trimming took 3 bases from V and 0 from J, leaving 11 bases between them. Germline CDR1 and CDR2: KGHSH and LQKENI. CDR3 region: CASSPEQGLNTEAFF. As DNA, the CDR3 is TGTGCCAGCTCACCGGAACAGGGTCTGAACACTGAAGCTTTCTTT.

This sequence joins TRBV7-8 and TRBJ2-3; 8 bases are a match to TRBD2. The CDR3 runs to 16 residues. Germline CDR1 reads SGHVS; CDR2 reads FQNEAQ. The V gene end was trimmed by 3 bases and the J gene end by 2 bases; junction bases not matched to a gene: 7. CDR3 in DNA: TGTGCCAGCAGCTTGGTGGTAGCGGGGACCACAGATACGCAGTATTTT. It encodes CASSLVVAGTTDTQYF.

The chain joins TRBV7-9 to TRBJ2-6, with 9 bases that match TRBD1. CDR3 length equals 19 residues. Germline V gene data show CDR1 as SEHNR and CDR2 as FQNEAQ (reference sequence). V shed 3 bases, J shed 0 bases, and the junction held 9 bases outside the gene matches. The CDR3 DNA reads as TGTGCCAGCAGCTTGTTGCCGGGACAGGGCTTCTCTGGGGCCAACGTCCTGACTTTC. Its translation: CASSLLPGQGFSGANVLTF. The full variable domain, completed using reference TRBV7-9 and TRBJ2-6, is DTGVSQNPRHKITKRGQNVTFRCDPISEHNRLYWYRQTLGQGPEFLTYFQNEAQLEKSRLLSDRFSAERPKGSFSTLEIQRTEQGDSAMYLCASSLLPGQGFSGANVLTFGAGSRLTVL.

The chain is built from TRBV6-2 or TRBV6-3 and TRBJ2-7; TRBD1 matches 10 bases. Per germline, CDR1 MNHEY and CDR2 SVGEGT. CDR3 size: 15 residues. Unmatched junction bases numbered 6, after V lost 5 bases and J lost 2 bases. The CDR3, as DNA: TGTGCCAGCAGTCTCCCTGGGACAGGGGCCTACGAGCAGTACTTC. Translated: CASSLPGTGAYEQYF.

This chain connects TRBV4-1 to TRBJ2-3, with 9 bases that match TRBD2. CDR1 and CDR2 from the germline V gene are MGHRA and YSYEKL. CDR3 size: 18 residues. Trimming at V came to 1 base and at J to 11 bases, leaving 19 bases not matched to a gene. As DNA, the CDR3 is TGCGCCAGCAGCCAAGCGTTCCTCCAGCGGGAGGCCCCTCAGGGGCAGTATTTT. Translating gives CASSQAFLQREAPQGQYF.

This clone was seen repeatedly, ten times or more. This chain links TRBV9 with TRBJ2-3; D is perhaps TRBD2 (7 bases). CDR3 length: 16 amino acids. The germline V gene encodes CDR1 SGDLS and CDR2 YYNGEE. The V and J ends lost 1 base and 5 bases respectively, with 17 bases between them. The CDR3 bases are TGTGCCAGCAGCGTATCGTGGGGGGGCCTTGGAGATACGCAGTATTTT. This translates into CASSVSWGGLGDTQYF.

The rearrangement links TRBV4-1 to TRBJ2-1; 11 bases map to TRBD2. Germline CDR1 is MGHRA and CDR2 is YSYEKL. V was clipped by 1 base and J by 8 bases; unmatched bases: 10. The CDR3 sequence is 17 residues long. The CDR3 reads CASSQAKNSGGADEQFF. Written as DNA, the CDR3 is TGCGCCAGCAGCCAAGCGAAGAATAGCGGGGGGGCGGATGAGCAGTTCTTC.

This chain connects TRBV4-1 to TRBJ1-1; D gene ambiguous. This CDR3 has 13 amino acids. Trimming took 2 bases from V and 6 from J, leaving 10 bases between them. Germline V CDR1 and CDR2: MGHRA, YSYEKL. The CDR3, as DNA: TGCGCCAGCAGCCAAATCGGGGTGCCTGAAGCTTTCTTT. Encoded protein: CASSQIGVPEAFF.

The CDR3 coding sequence is TGTGCCAGCAGTTACAGTCGTAGCTTCGAGACCCAGTACTTC. Its translation is CASSYSRSFETQYF. V and J are TRBV6-5 and TRBJ2-5; D not resolved. From germline, CDR1 is MNHEY and CDR2 SVGAGI. The CDR3 totals 14 residues. V dropped 2 bases and J dropped 5 bases, with 12 bases sitting between them.

V usage is TRBV18 and J usage is TRBJ1-4; D gene uncertain. Germline V gives CDR1 KGHSH, CDR2 LQKENI. This CDR3 is 14 amino acids long. V shed 3 bases and J shed 4 bases, with 9 bases lying between them. The CDR3 here is CASSPNFGNEKLFF. CDR3 sequence (DNA): TGTGCCAGCTCACCGAACTTTGGTAATGAAAAACTGTTTTTT.

V gene TRBV7-2 combines with J gene TRBJ2-7; 7 bases match TRBD2. Germline loops: CDR1 SGHTA, CDR2 FQGNSA. J was trimmed by 4 bases and V by 3 bases; bases with no gene match: 3. This CDR3 has 13 amino acids. The CDR3 loop reads CASSFGRGYEQYF. Here the CDR3 DNA reads TGTGCCAGCAGCTTTGGGCGGGGGTACGAGCAGTACTTC. Variable domain in full (rest from reference TRBV7-2 and TRBJ2-7): GAGVSQSPSNKVTEKGKDVELRCDPISGHTALYWYRQSLGQGLEFLIYFQGNSAPDKSGLPSDRFSAERTGGSVSTLTIQRTQQEDSAVYLCASSFGRGYEQYFGPGTRLTVT.

V gene TRBV2 combines with J gene TRBJ2-2; a possible D gene is TRBD1 (7 bases). With 9 bases removed from V and 3 bases from J, the gap between germline ends came to 14 bases. This CDR3 region has 14 residues. The germline gives CDR1 SNHLY, CDR2 FYNNEI. The CDR3 reads CARAGTGDTGELFF. CDR3 nucleotide sequence: TGTGCCAGAGCGGGCACAGGGGACACCGGGGAGCTGTTTTTT.

This clone showed up just a few times. The DNA of the CDR3 is TGTGCCAGTACAACAGGGGGTTATAATTCACCCCTCCACTTT. This encodes CASTTGGYNSPLHF. The chain has TRBV19 and TRBJ1-6; 8 bases agree with TRBD1. This CDR3 is 14 amino acids long. Germline V lookup: CDR1 LNHDA, CDR2 SQIVND (reference sequence). The V segment lost 7 bases and the J segment 4 bases; nucleotides outside the gene matches: 3. The whole variable domain, remainder taken from reference TRBV19 and TRBJ1-6, is DGGITQSPKYLFRKEGQNVTLSCEQNLNHDAMYWYRQDPGQGLRLIYYSQIVNDFQKGDIAEGYSVSREKKESFPLTVTSAQKNPTAFYLCASTTGGYNSPLHFGNGTRLTVT.

This rearrangement joins TRBV9 to TRBJ2-2; D is possibly TRBD1 (5 bases). The CDR3 has 15 residues. V was cut by 4 bases and J by 2 bases, with 12 bases left in between. From germline, CDR1 is SGDLS and CDR2 YYNGEE. This chain's CDR3 is CASSPLTVNTGELFF. CDR3 nucleotides: TGTGCCAGCAGCCCCTTGACAGTTAACACCGGGGAGCTGTTTTTT.

This chain links TRBV21-1 with TRBJ2-2; TRBD1 reflects the table's D call only, with no check against the DNA. TRBV21-1 is a documented pseudogene. The CDR3 has 16 residues. In DNA, the CDR3 is TGTGCCAGCAGCAAAGCTAGGCAGGGGAGCACCGGGGAGCTGTTTTTT. Translation gives CASSKARQGSTGELFF.

The chain carries TRBV6-5 and TRBJ1-2; D might be TRBD1 (6 bases). In germline, CDR1 is MNHEY, CDR2 SVGAGI. Trimming pared 2 bases from V and 6 bases from J, leaving 16 bases between. The CDR3 totals 15 residues. CDR3 amino acids: CASSYIWAGANGYTF. In DNA form, the CDR3 reads TGTGCCAGCAGTTACATTTGGGCAGGGGCGAATGGCTACACCTTC.

This chain connects TRBV4-1 to TRBJ1-3; tentatively, D is TRBD1 (5 bases). V was pared by 4 bases and J by 2 bases, with 18 bases between. The CDR3 is 17 residues long. Germline V lookup: CDR1 MGHRA, CDR2 YSYEKL. The CDR3 is CASSRDFTGLPGNTIYF. The DNA for the CDR3 is TGCGCCAGCAGCCGAGACTTTACAGGTCTTCCTGGAAACACCATATATTTT.

The genes are TRBV7-8 and TRBJ2-3; 9 bases match TRBD2. The CDR3 is 15 amino acids. The V and J ends lost 2 bases and 7 bases, in that order; junction bases with no gene match: 7. CDR1 and CDR2 from the germline V gene are SGHVS and FQNEAQ. This CDR3 is CASSLLAGAGNTQYF. The CDR3, as DNA: TGTGCCAGCAGCTTATTAGCGGGGGCGGGCAATACGCAGTATTTT. Complete variable domain (other parts from reference TRBV7-8 and TRBJ2-3): GAGVSQSPRYKVAKRGQDVALRCDPISGHVSLFWYQQALGQGPEFLTYFQNEAQLDKSGLPSDRFFAERPEGSVSTLKIQRTQQEDSAVYLCASSLLAGAGNTQYFGPGTRLTVL.

The chain joins TRBV6-4 to TRBJ2-1, with 7 bases that match TRBD2. J was trimmed by 3 bases and V by 5 bases; bases with no gene match: 13. Germline CDR1 reads MRHNA; CDR2 reads SNTAGT. The CDR3 has 17 amino acids. As DNA, the CDR3 is TGTGCCAGCAGTAAAGACCAACGGGAGGCAGTCTACAATGAGCAGTTCTTC. Translating gives CASSKDQREAVYNEQFF.

V and J are TRBV18 and TRBJ1-2; no definite D call. The germline V and J ends were trimmed by 2 bases and 5 bases, with 12 bases remaining between them. CDR3 length: 14 amino acids. CDR1 KGHSH and CDR2 LQKENI come from the germline V gene. The CDR3 protein is CASSPYPGEYGYTF. CDR3 sequence (DNA): TGTGCCAGCTCACCATACCCCGGAGAGTATGGCTACACCTTC.

The chain uses TRBV18 and TRBJ2-1; no definite D call. The V gene lost 5 bases and the J gene lost 7 bases, with 6 bases spanning the gap. Germline assignment: CDR1 KGHSH and CDR2 LQKENI. This CDR3 region has 11 residues. The CDR3 DNA is TGTGCCAGCTCATTCACTAATGAGCAGTTCTTC. This gives the protein CASSFTNEQFF.